Reported below is one TCR beta chain. Its antigen remains unidentified. No base quality information exists; no much larger clone differs at one position. The data stem from a study of shared clonotypes between healthy human individuals (dated by TCRdb to the early 2020s). About the full investigation: The cohort included three men and two women between 18 and 49 years of age. Between about 0.8 and 9 billion PBMCs per donor were obtained by leukapheresis. Blood TCR repertoires of roughly 5 healthy adults were deeply sequenced to estimate repertoire size and the extent of clonotype sharing between individuals. To increase sequencing depth and limit assay-specific biases, different laboratories used diverse techniques to prepare libraries and sequence TCR repertoires. Per donor, three plates each were used for CD4 naive and CD4 memory, two for CD8 naive, and one for CD8 memory. On the study overall, not on this receptor specifically: Across a handful of donors, approximately 5% of naive CD4, more than 3% of naive CD8, 2.3% of memory CD4, and around 0.4% of memory CD8 clonotypes were shared. Larger estimated clonotype richness was generally found for naive subsets than for memory subsets. The small number of donors limited the genetic and exposure-history diversity represented. Based on pairwise subsampling, the degree of clonotype sharing among donors was expected to be affected by sequencing depth. Compared with non-shared clonotypes, clonotypes shared by all four sorted-subset donors had higher generation probabilities. Only blood was sampled, and tissue TCR repertoires likely differ from those in blood. Incomplete sequencing was indicated by rarefaction of sorted-subset datasets, despite the large sequencing depth.

Using the deep immunoSEQ assay, multiplex PCR amplified TCR CDR3 regions from genomic DNA. Extracted genomic DNA from each cell subset was distributed evenly across all wells of several immunoSEQ 96-well plates, and each plate was treated as a replicate. Each replicate PCR for sorted subsets received about 210 ng genomic DNA, equal to 30,000 or so T cell genomes. Purified libraries were measured with a Qubit 3.0 fluorometer, size-checked on a Bioanalyzer 2100, and measured again with the KAPA Library Quantification kit. Each immunoSEQ 96-well plate was sequenced on its own single-read 150-cycle Illumina NextSeq 550 flow cell. Regarding the original processing steps: Because only junctional sequences without quality scores were contained in the immunoSEQ output, filtering matching that applied to full-length reads could not be performed. Sequences were annotated with PyIR, a Python wrapper for IgBLAST v1.9, and V/J genes and CDR3 were assigned using IMGT germline references. Any read was removed if the V/J assignment was weak (E-value above 1e-6), the CDR3 was missing, or the read contained stop codons, out-of-frame junctions, or ambiguous translated residues. A V3J clonotype was defined by an identical inferred V gene, J gene, and CDR3 amino acid sequence. Percentage overlap between repertoires was computed as shared unique clonotypes divided by the size of the smaller repertoire. Three approaches were used to assess repertoire richness: RTK rarefaction, the Chao1 estimator, and Recon v2.1 estimates of unobserved clonotypes. OLGA was used to compute generation probabilities for all TCRbeta clonotypes that the gDNA method yielded from a handful of donors. Entries here come from immuneACCESS through TCRdb and include only in-frame sequences with V and J called. Some clones fail to appear in such tables; in the studies checked, an unresolved V gene covers under half of the shortfall, and the cause of the remainder is unknown. The V and J calls and clone size come from that table; D and trimming were worked out from the DNA. For this sample there are approximately 1.4 million clones; 98% appear just once. Roughly 0.45% of the sample is held by the ten biggest clonotypes.

Healthy HIV-negative adults with no recently reported acute infections or vaccinations were included as donors. Every donor was a Caucasian adult residing in Nashville, Tennessee, USA. Magnetic negative selection was used to enrich CD4+ T cells, after which naive cells were positively selected on CD45RA and the negative fraction became the memory subset. After blood collection by leukapheresis, PBMCs were isolated using Ficoll-Histopaque density gradient centrifugation and then cryopreserved in the vapor phase of liquid nitrogen. Analytical flow cytometry was used to check the purity and quantity of each magnetically sorted T cell population. Genomic DNA was isolated from every sorted fraction and measured by UV absorbance on a Nanodrop 2000c. Cut back by 3 bases and 0 bases, the V and J ends lie 11 bases apart. Sequences KGHSH (CDR1) and LQKENI (CDR2) are obtained from the germline V gene. The CDR3 starts with the cysteine, ends with the phenylalanine, and has 15 residues. Only the CDR3 region is kept as DNA, spanning 45 bases read in frame from base 1.

The source of this sequence is a man aged 30 to 45 in good health. The sequence joins TRBV18 to TRBJ1-1; the D gene is perhaps TRBD1, on 5 matching bases. Sequences were obtained from naive CD4+ T cells sorted from blood. Per the publication, the cell subset or site label means: CD45RA+ positively selected. The CDR3 protein: CASSPSAGLNTEAFF. The sequenced DNA: TGTGCCAGCTCACCTTCGGCAGGGTTGAACACTGAAGCTTTCTTT.